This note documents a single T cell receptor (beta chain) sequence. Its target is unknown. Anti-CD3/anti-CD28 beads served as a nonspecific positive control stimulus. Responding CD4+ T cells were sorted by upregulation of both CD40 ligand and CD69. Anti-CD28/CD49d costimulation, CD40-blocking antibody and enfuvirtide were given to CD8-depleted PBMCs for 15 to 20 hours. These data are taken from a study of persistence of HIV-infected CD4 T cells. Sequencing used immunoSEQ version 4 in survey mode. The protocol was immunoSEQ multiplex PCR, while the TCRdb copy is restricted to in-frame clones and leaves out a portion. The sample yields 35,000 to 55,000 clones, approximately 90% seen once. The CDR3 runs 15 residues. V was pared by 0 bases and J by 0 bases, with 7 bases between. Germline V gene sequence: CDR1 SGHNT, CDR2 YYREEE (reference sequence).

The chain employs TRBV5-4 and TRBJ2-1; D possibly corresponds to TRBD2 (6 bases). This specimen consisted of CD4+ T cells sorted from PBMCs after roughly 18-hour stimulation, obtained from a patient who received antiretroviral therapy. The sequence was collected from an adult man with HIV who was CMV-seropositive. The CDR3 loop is CASSLDGSSYNEQFF. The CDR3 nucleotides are TGTGCCAGCAGCTTGGACGGGAGCTCCTACAATGAGCAGTTCTTC.